In its sample, the clone carrying this T cell receptor beta chain was seen once. What it binds is not known. Other DNA sequences from this sample encode an identical CDR3 as well. This entry is derived from a study of shared clonotypes between healthy human individuals. Study background: There were three CD4 naive, three CD4 memory, two CD8 naive and one CD8 memory plates per donor.

Clones were read by immunoSEQ multiplex PCR, and TCRdb kept only the in-frame ones, dropping some. There are roughly 2.4 million clones in the sample; approximately 96% occur only once, and 0.1% to 0.15% lies in the top ten. Study-wide findings and caveats: Shared clonotypes across all four donors exceeded non-shared ones in generation probability.

Germline V gene lookup returns CDR1 DFQATT and CDR2 SNEGSKA (reference sequence). V was trimmed by 6 bases and J by 2 bases, leaving 8 bases between them. There are 11 residues in the CDR3. The origin of this receptor is a man aged 18-30 years in good health. Sequences were obtained from naive CD4+ T cells sorted from blood. Subset indicated: CD45RA+ positively selected. V usage is TRBV20-1 and J usage is TRBJ2-7; D perhaps matches TRBD1 (6 bases). CDR3 in DNA: TGCAGTGCCAGGGACACCTACGAGCAGTACTTC. Residues: CSARDTYEQYF.